This entry lists 2 T cell receptor beta chains sequenced from one sample in a study of beta chain features in type 1 diabetes. Regarding the study as a whole: The study found moderately but significantly shorter TCRB CDR3s in all four CD4+ subsets of Type 1 diabetes patients.

Expressed TCRB transcripts were sequenced after all isolated RNA was converted to cDNA. The data were produced by immunoSEQ multiplex PCR, yet TCRdb's version contains in-frame clones alone and is incomplete. The data contain around 690,000 clones, around 12% of them singletons. These TCRs are of unknown antigen specificity. The sequenced sample was naive CD4+ T cells from blood. Receptor source: a young man with type 1 diabetes.

This clone was seen a few times. The V gene is TRBV7-2, the J gene TRBJ2-3; TRBD2 agrees at 10 bases. Looked up from germline, CDR1 is SGHTA and CDR2 is FQGNSA. Germline trimming cut 8 bases from V and 5 bases from J; bases unmatched to any gene: 7. This CDR3 is 14 amino acids long. The CDR3 bases are TGTGCCAGCGGAGCGGGGGGGCCCGTAGATACGCAGTATTTT. Translated: CASGAGGPVDTQYF.

This chain connects TRBV29-1 to TRBJ2-3; no reliable D call. Per the germline V gene, CDR1 is SQVTM and CDR2 is ANQGSEA. CDR3 size: 13 residues. V was cut by 8 bases and J by 0 bases, with 12 bases left in between. For the CDR3, the DNA is TGCAGCTCTGCCCCGCGTAGCACAGATACGCAGTATTTT. Translated, it gives CSSAPRSTDTQYF.